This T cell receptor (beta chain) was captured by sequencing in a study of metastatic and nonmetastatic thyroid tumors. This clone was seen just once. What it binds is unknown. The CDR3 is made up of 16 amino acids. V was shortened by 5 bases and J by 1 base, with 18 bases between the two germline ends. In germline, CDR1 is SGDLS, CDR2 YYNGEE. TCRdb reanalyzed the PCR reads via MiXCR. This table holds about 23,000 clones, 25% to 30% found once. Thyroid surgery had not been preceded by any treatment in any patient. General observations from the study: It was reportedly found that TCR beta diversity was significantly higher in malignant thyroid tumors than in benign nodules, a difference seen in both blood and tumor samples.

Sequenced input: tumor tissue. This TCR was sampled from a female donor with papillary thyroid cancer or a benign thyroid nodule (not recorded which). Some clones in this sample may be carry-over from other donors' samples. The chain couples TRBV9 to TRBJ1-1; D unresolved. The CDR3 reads CASSDAPTHTNTEAFF. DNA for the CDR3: TGTGCCAGCAGTGATGCGCCTACACACACGAACACTGAAGCTTTCTTT.